The count of the clone carrying this T cell receptor beta chain is one. Its antigen is currently unknown. Some clones are missing from TCRdb's copy, which holds only in-frame ones; the method was immunoSEQ multiplex PCR. The table records tens of thousands of clones, about 75% of them present only once. The sample comes from a study of a mutant IDH1 vaccine in newly diagnosed glioma. For the study at large: Following radiotherapy alone, or alongside temozolomide cycles, vaccination was started after an interval of 4-6 weeks. Before enrollment, the patients had been treated with radiotherapy alone, temozolomide alone, or both together. Most of them had received both. Study-level points and caveats: Most patients, 90% to 95%, showed vaccine-induced immune responses.

CDR1 is SEHNR and CDR2 is FQNEAQ in the germline V gene (reference sequence). Trimming left V 3 bases short and J 5 bases short, with 10 bases between. The CDR3 is 14 amino acids. Time point in this sample: week 23, last vaccination. All doses held 300 ug of mutant IDH1 20-mer peptide, with topical imiquimod. This rearrangement joins TRBV7-9 to TRBJ1-4, with D possibly being TRBD1 (5 bases). The starting material was PBMCs, obtained from a glioma patient whose treatment included an IDH1 peptide vaccine. The receptor was derived from a man aged 50 or older with glioma. CDR3 bases: TGTGCCAGCAGCTTGGGACCGAGCAATGAAAAACTGTTTTTT. This gives the protein CASSLGPSNEKLFF.